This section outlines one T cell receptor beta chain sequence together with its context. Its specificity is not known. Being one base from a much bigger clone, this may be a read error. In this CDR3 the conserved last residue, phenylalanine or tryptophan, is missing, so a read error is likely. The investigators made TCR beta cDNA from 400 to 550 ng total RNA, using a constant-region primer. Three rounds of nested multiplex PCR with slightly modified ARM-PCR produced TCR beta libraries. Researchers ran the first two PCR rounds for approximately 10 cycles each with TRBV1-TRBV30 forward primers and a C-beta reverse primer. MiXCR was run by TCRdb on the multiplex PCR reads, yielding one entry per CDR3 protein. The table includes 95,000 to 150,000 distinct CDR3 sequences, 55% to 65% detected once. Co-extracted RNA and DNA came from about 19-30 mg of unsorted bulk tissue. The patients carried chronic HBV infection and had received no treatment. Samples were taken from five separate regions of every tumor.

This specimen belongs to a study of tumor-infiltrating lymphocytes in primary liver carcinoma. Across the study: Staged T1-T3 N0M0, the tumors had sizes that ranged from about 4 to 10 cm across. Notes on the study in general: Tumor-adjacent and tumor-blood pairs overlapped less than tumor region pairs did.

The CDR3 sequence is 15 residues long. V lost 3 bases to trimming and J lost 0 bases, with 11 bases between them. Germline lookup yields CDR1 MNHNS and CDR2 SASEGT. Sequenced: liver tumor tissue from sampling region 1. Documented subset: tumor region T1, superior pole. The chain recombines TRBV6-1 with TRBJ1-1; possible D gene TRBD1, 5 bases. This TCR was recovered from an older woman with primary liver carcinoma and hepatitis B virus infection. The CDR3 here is CASSERGELNTEAFL. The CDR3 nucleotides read TGTGCCAGCAGTGAGAGGGGAGAACTGAACACTGAAGCTTTCTTA.